The 24 T cell receptor beta chains below all came from one sample that was sequenced in a study of T cells after yellow fever vaccination. TCRdb re-derived calls from the 5' RACE reads in MiXCR, one entry per CDR3 protein. Found here are 300,000 or so distinct CDR3 sequences, roughly 13% of them singletons; the top ten hold less than 0.55%. This sample comprised CD4+ T cells sorted from PBMCs, obtained 45 days after the yellow fever booster vaccination. The receptors stem from a man aged 25-45 years who received the YFV17D yellow fever vaccine.

This clonotype was seen a few times. The V and J genes are TRBV12-3 or TRBV12-4 and TRBJ1-2, with D perhaps TRBD1 (6 bases). V was cut by 2 bases and J by 5 bases, with 9 bases left in between. The CDR3 is 13 amino acids. The CDR3 bases are TGTGCCAGCAGTTTACGGGGGCGGTATGGCTACACCTTC. Its protein is CASSLRGRYGYTF.

This clonotype has just a few counts. The V gene is TRBV5-1, the J gene TRBJ2-5; D may be TRBD2 (6 bases). The CDR3 is 16 residues long. From germline, CDR1 is SGHRS and CDR2 YFSETQ. Trimming left V 4 bases short and J 1 base short, with 17 bases between. For the CDR3, the DNA is TGCGCCAGCAGCCCGGCCTTGCGGGGAACCCAAGAGACCCAGTACTTC. It translates to CASSPALRGTQETQYF. Full variable domain (remainder filled in from reference TRBV5-1 and TRBJ2-5): KAGVTQTPRYLIKTRGQQVTLSCSPISGHRSVSWYQQTPGQGLQFLFEYFSETQRNKGNFPGRFSGRQFSNSRSEMNVSTLELGDSALYLCASSPALRGTQETQYFGPGTRLLVL.

A few counts support this clonotype. The chain carries TRBV18 and TRBJ2-7; 8 positions match TRBD1. Germline trimming cut 4 bases from V and 0 bases from J; bases unmatched to any gene: 5. The germline gives CDR1 KGHSH, CDR2 LQKENI. CDR3 length equals 15 residues. The CDR3 DNA reads as TGTGCCAGCTCACGAGAGACAGGGGTCTCCTACGAGCAGTACTTC. It specifies CASSRETGVSYEQYF. Drawing the rest from reference TRBV18 and TRBJ2-7, the complete variable domain is NAGVMQNPRHLVRRRGQEARLRCSPMKGHSHVYWYRQLPEEGLKFMVYLQKENIIDESGMPKERFSAEFPKEGPSILRIQQVVRGDSAAYFCASSRETGVSYEQYFGPGTRLTVT.

The chain is built from TRBV5-1 and TRBJ2-5, with D hard to call. CDR1 is SGHRS and CDR2 is YFSETQ in the germline V gene. V lost 4 bases, J lost 3 bases, and 16 bases lay in between. The CDR3 spans 15 residues. CDR3 coding DNA: TGCGCCAGCAGCCCCCTGGGAACAGCTAAAGAGACCCAGTACTTC. This gives the protein CASSPLGTAKETQYF.

Remarks on this clonotype: As the CDR3 is not closed by the conserved phenylalanine or tryptophan, this likely results from a read error. V usage is TRBV10-3 and J usage is TRBJ2-1; tentative D call: TRBD1 (5 bases). V lost 0 bases and J lost 2, with 14 bases in between. The CDR3 length is 17 residues. The germline CDR1 and CDR2 sequences are ENHRY and SYGVKD. CDR3 in amino acids: CAISESTVWGPYNEQFS. The CDR3 coding sequence is TGTGCCATCAGTGAGTCTACGGTTTGGGGCCCCTACAATGAGCAGTTCTCC.

In this sample, this clonotype turned up a few times. The CDR3 sequence is CASSAGTSIANEQFF. For the CDR3, the DNA is TGTGCCAGTAGTGCCGGGACTAGTATAGCTAATGAGCAGTTCTTC. The gene calls are TRBV19 and TRBJ2-1, with TRBD2 matching over 8 bases. CDR1 and CDR2 (germline): LNHDA, SQIVND (reference sequence). The CDR3 has 15 amino acids. Losses at the gene ends were 5 bases for V and 7 bases for J; bases not matched to a gene: 10.

This clonotype was seen more than once but under ten times. This chain connects TRBV20-1 to TRBJ1-2; D not certain. There are 13 residues in the CDR3. The germline gives CDR1 DFQATT, CDR2 SNEGSKA (reference sequence). Trimming stripped 6 bases from V and 0 bases from J, with 11 bases between. The DNA for the CDR3 is TGCAGTGCCAAGTCTCAGCCTAACTATGGCTACACCTTC. It specifies CSAKSQPNYGYTF.

The V and J genes are TRBV5-1 and TRBJ2-3; D is unclear. The germline V and J ends were trimmed by 3 bases and 1 base, with 12 bases remaining between them. There are 15 residues in the CDR3. Germline CDR1 and CDR2: SGHRS and YFSETQ. CDR3 sequence reads: CASSSQWGRTDTQYF. The CDR3 DNA is TGCGCCAGCAGCTCACAGTGGGGTCGCACAGATACGCAGTATTTT.

This clonotype was counted only a few times. V gene TRBV12-3 or TRBV12-4 combines with J gene TRBJ2-3; no clear D. Between the trimmed V and J ends, which lost 3 bases and 4 bases, there was a span of 14 bases. This CDR3 is built from 15 residues. CDR3 sequence: CASSLTGRTPDTQYF. The CDR3 DNA follows: TGTGCCAGCAGTTTGACGGGTAGGACCCCAGATACGCAGTATTTT.

This clonotype was counted many times. The genes are TRBV12-3 or TRBV12-4 and TRBJ2-3; a possible D gene is TRBD2 (5 bases). Trimming removed 3 bases from V and 4 bases from J, with 11 bases in between. The CDR3 is made up of 14 amino acids. For the CDR3, the DNA is TGTGCCAGCAGTTTTGCTAGGCGGGCAGATACGCAGTATTTT. Its translation: CASSFARRADTQYF.

This clonotype was seen a handful of times. This chain connects TRBV12-3 or TRBV12-4 to TRBJ2-7; 7 nucleotides align to TRBD1. The CDR3 runs 15 residues. V lost 4 bases, J lost 4 bases, and 10 bases stayed unmatched. Here the CDR3 reads CASSSGRGGHYEQYF. CDR3 DNA: TGTGCCAGCAGTTCCGGAAGAGGGGGCCATTACGAGCAGTACTTC.

This sequence joins TRBV28 and TRBJ2-5, with 11 bases lining up with TRBD1. Germline V gives CDR1 MDHEN, CDR2 SYDVKM. The CDR3 sequence is 15 residues long. V was clipped by 1 base and J by 7 bases; unmatched bases: 5. The CDR3 reads CASSLSGQGEVTQYF. The CDR3 coding sequence is TGTGCCAGCAGTTTATCGGGACAGGGGGAAGTGACCCAGTACTTC.

The genes are TRBV29-1 and TRBJ1-2; no firm D call. The CDR3 is made up of 11 amino acids. V was pared by 4 bases and J by 5 bases, with 8 bases between. Germline V gene lookup returns CDR1 SQVTM and CDR2 ANQGSEA. CDR3 protein: CSVVGVYGYTF. The CDR3 bases are TGCAGCGTTGTTGGGGTGTATGGCTACACCTTC.

This clonotype was counted a few times. This chain connects TRBV29-1 to TRBJ2-3; the D gene could be TRBD1 or TRBD2 (5 bases each). The CDR3 is 12 amino acids. From germline, CDR1 is SQVTM and CDR2 ANQGSEA. The V and J ends lost 3 bases and 8 bases respectively, with 12 bases between them. As DNA, the CDR3 is TGCAGCGTTGACAGGGACCCAAGTACGCAGTATTTT. This translates into CSVDRDPSTQYF.

This clonotype was seen only a few times. The chain uses TRBV4-2 and TRBJ2-7; D perhaps matches TRBD2 (5 bases). Trimming pared 0 bases from V and 0 bases from J, leaving 12 bases between. Germline lookup yields CDR1 LGHNA and CDR2 YNFKEQ. This CDR3 has 16 residues. The CDR3 coding sequence is TGTGCCAGCAGCCAAGAGAGGCCAGCGGCCTCCTACGAGCAGTACTTC. Translating it yields CASSQERPAASYEQYF.

In this sample, this clonotype turned up many times. The genes are TRBV29-1 and TRBJ1-2; D perhaps matches TRBD1 (5 bases). The CDR3 is made up of 16 amino acids. V was trimmed by 6 bases and J by 8 bases, leaving 28 bases between them. The germline V gene encodes CDR1 SQVTM and CDR2 ANQGSEA. The DNA of the CDR3 is TGCAGCGTGTCGTACTCCCGGGACTTACATAGGGAGGGCTACACCTTC. Residues: CSVSYSRDLHREGYTF.

This clonotype has more than one count but fewer than ten. This chain links TRBV28 with TRBJ2-3; possible D gene TRBD1, 6 bases. Trimming cost V 5 bases and J 4 bases, with 19 bases left between them. The V gene's germline CDR1 is MDHEN and CDR2 SYDVKM. The length of the CDR3 is 16 residues. The CDR3 region has the DNA TGTGCCAGCAGTGATCCCGGAACAGGGCGCTCAGATACGCAGTATTTT. Residues: CASSDPGTGRSDTQYF.

This clonotype was picked up a small number of times. CDR3 bases: TGTGCCAGCTCAACACAGGGGAACGAGCAGTACTTC. Translating gives CASSTQGNEQYF. This chain uses TRBV18 with TRBJ2-7, with TRBD1 identical over 7 bases. The germline V gene encodes CDR1 KGHSH and CDR2 LQKENI. The CDR3 has 12 residues. Trimming took 5 bases from V and 5 from J; bases not matched to a gene: 3.

This clonotype occurred a few times. V and J are TRBV5-1 and TRBJ2-1; 9 nucleotides match TRBD2. The CDR3 is made up of 16 amino acids. The V segment lost 5 bases and the J segment 10 bases; nucleotides outside the gene matches: 16. CDR1 SGHRS and CDR2 YFSETQ come from the germline V gene. The CDR3 region has the DNA TGCGCCAGCAGTCATCTAGCGGGAAGTCCCAAGGGAGAGCAGTTCTTC. Translated, it gives CASSHLAGSPKGEQFF.

This clonotype was counted only a few times. This rearrangement joins TRBV29-1 to TRBJ1-4; 10 bases are a match to TRBD1. This CDR3 spans 13 amino acids. CDR1 SQVTM and CDR2 ANQGSEA come from the germline V gene. J was trimmed by 7 bases and V by 5 bases; bases with no gene match: 4. CDR3 sequence: CSVTTGGGEKLFF. CDR3 coding DNA: TGCAGCGTTACGACAGGGGGCGGTGAAAAACTGTTTTTT.

This clonotype was counted between two and nine times. This chain uses TRBV3-1 with TRBJ2-7, with D uncertain. In germline, CDR1 is LGHDT, CDR2 YNNKEL (reference sequence). CDR3 length: 14 residues. V lost 5 bases and J lost 0, with 11 bases in between. DNA of the CDR3: TGTGCCAGCAGCGTAGCCTGGGGCTCCTACGAGCAGTACTTC. It codes for CASSVAWGSYEQYF.

This clonotype occurred a few times. The chain joins TRBV6-6 to TRBJ2-3; no clear D. Germline values: CDR1 MNHNY, CDR2 SVGAGI (reference sequence). This CDR3 has 12 residues. The V and J ends lost 7 bases and 5 bases respectively, with 10 bases between them. This CDR3 reads CASTFGGDTQYF. Here the CDR3 DNA reads TGTGCCAGCACCTTCGGTGGAGATACGCAGTATTTT.

A few counts support this clonotype. The gene calls are TRBV4-2 and TRBJ2-1; no clear D. Trimming took 4 bases from V and 5 from J, leaving 9 bases between them. The germline CDR1 and CDR2 sequences are LGHNA and YNFKEQ. The CDR3 is 13 amino acids. DNA of the CDR3: TGTGCCAGCAGCCTGGACCCAGACAATGAGCAGTTCTTC. Encoded protein: CASSLDPDNEQFF.

The rearrangement joins TRBV5-1 to TRBJ2-1; 9 positions agree with TRBD1. Germline trimming cut 1 base from V and 16 bases from J; bases unmatched to any gene: 12. The CDR3 consists of 14 residues. Germline CDR1 and CDR2: SGHRS and YFSETQ. CDR3 protein: CASSLYQGPGQGFF. The CDR3 nucleotides are TGCGCCAGCAGCTTGTATCAGGGCCCGGGACAGGGATTCTTC.